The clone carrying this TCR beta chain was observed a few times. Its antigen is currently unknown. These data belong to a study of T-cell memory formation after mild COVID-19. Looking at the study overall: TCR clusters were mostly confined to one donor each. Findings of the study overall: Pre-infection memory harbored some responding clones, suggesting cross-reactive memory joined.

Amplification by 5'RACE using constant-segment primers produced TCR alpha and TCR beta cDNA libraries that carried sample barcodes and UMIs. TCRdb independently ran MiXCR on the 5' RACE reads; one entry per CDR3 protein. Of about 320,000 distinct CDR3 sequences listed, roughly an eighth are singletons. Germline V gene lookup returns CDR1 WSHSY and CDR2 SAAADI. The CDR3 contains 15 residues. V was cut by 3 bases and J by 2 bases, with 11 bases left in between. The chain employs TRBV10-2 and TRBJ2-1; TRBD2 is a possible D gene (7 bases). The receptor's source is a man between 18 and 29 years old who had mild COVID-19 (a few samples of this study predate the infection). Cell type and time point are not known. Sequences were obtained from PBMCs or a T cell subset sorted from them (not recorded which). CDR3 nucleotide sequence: TGCGCCAGCAGTGACTTCGGGGGGCCCTACAATGAGCAGTTCTTC. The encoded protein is CASSDFGGPYNEQFF.